The 17 T cell receptor beta chains below come from one sample, sequenced in a study of blood T cell repertoires in COVID-19. Generated by immunoSEQ multiplex PCR, the TCRdb table keeps only in-frame clones and is missing some. The table lists around 220,000 clones, over 80% of them singletons, with about 7% in the top ten. The sample consisted of PBMCs or T cells enriched from blood (not recorded which). These receptors originate from a woman in her thirties or forties who had recovered from COVID-19.

Notes on this clone: Sequence at one end of the junction differs from germline and may be a read error. This rearrangement joins TRBV10-3 to TRBJ1-1; D is ambiguous. This CDR3 has 13 amino acids. CDR1 and CDR2 (germline): ENHRY, SYGVKD. The CDR3 DNA reads TGCGCGACCTGCCCGGACTTGAACACTGAAGCTTTCTTT. Translation gives CATCPDLNTEAFF.

The J gene is TRBJ1-2, the V gene TRBV30; D gene unclear. In germline, CDR1 is GTSNPN, CDR2 SVGIG (reference sequence). Trimming removed 0 bases at V and 2 bases at J, with 13 bases between. The CDR3 consists of 15 residues. This CDR3 is CAWSVDPDLNYGYTF. The DNA of the CDR3 is TGTGCCTGGAGTGTAGACCCGGACTTAAACTATGGCTACACCTTC.

V is TRBV18 and J is TRBJ2-7; possible D gene TRBD2, 5 bases. The CDR3 totals 13 residues. CDR1 KGHSH and CDR2 LQKENI come from the germline V gene. Trimming removed 4 bases at V and 8 bases at J, with 15 bases between. The CDR3 protein is CASSREPGAKQYF. CDR3 nucleotides: TGTGCCAGCTCACGGGAGCCCGGTGCGAAGCAGTACTTC.

The J gene is TRBJ2-5, the V gene TRBV24-1; 9 positions agree with TRBD2. This CDR3 contains 17 residues. The trim removed 3 bases at V and 5 bases at J, leaving 12 bases unmatched. Germline-derived CDR1 and CDR2 are KGHDR and SFDVKD. CDR3 loop: CATSDASGTDGWETQYF. The CDR3 DNA sequence: TGTGCCACCAGTGATGCTAGCGGGACGGATGGTTGGGAGACCCAGTACTTC.

This chain uses TRBV18 with TRBJ1-2, with D maybe TRBD1 (6 bases). The V gene lost 3 bases and the J gene lost 4 bases, with 18 bases spanning the gap. The CDR3 runs to 16 residues. Per germline, CDR1 KGHSH and CDR2 LQKENI. The CDR3 region is CASSPAGVGPSYGYTF. The CDR3 nucleotides read TGTGCCAGCTCACCGGCAGGGGTAGGGCCCAGCTATGGCTACACCTTC.

This clone was observed once. The chain recombines TRBV19 with TRBJ1-1; D possibly corresponds to TRBD1 (5 bases). This CDR3 contains 15 residues. The V gene's germline CDR1 is LNHDA and CDR2 SQIVND (reference sequence). Trimming shortened V by 7 bases and J by 4 bases, and 19 bases separated the two germline ends. For the CDR3, the DNA is TGTGCCAGTACCCCGAGCCAGGGTTGGGGCACTGAAGCTTTCTTT. This codes for CASTPSQGWGTEAFF. The variable domain in full, with the rest retrieved from reference TRBV19 and TRBJ1-1, is DGGITQSPKYLFRKEGQNVTLSCEQNLNHDAMYWYRQDPGQGLRLIYYSQIVNDFQKGDIAEGYSVSREKKESFPLTVTSAQKNPTAFYLCASTPSQGWGTEAFFGQGTRLTVV.

The chain carries TRBV6-2 or TRBV6-3 and TRBJ2-7, with 8 bases fitting TRBD1. The germline V gene encodes CDR1 MNHEY and CDR2 SVGEGT. This CDR3 has 13 amino acids. Trimming at V came to 6 bases and at J to 0 bases, leaving 1 base not matched to a gene. The CDR3 DNA sequence: TGTGCCAGCAGCAGGGGGCCCTCCTACGAGCAGTACGTC. Translating it yields CASSRGPSYEQYV.

This chain uses TRBV11-2 with TRBJ1-4; no reliable D call. The CDR3 contains 16 residues. Trimming took 1 base from V and 8 from J, leaving 17 bases between them. Germline V gene data show CDR1 as SGHAT and CDR2 as FQNNGV. CDR3 in DNA: TGTGCCAGCAGCTTAGGTACGGGATACGGTAGCGAAAAACTGTTTTTT. Protein: CASSLGTGYGSEKLFF.

The CDR3 DNA is TGCAGCGTTGTCCAGGGTAACACTGAAGCTTTCTTT. Protein product: CSVVQGNTEAFF. The chain carries TRBV29-1 and TRBJ1-1; possibly TRBD1 for D (5 bases). The CDR3 covers 12 residues. The V gene's germline CDR1 is SQVTM and CDR2 ANQGSEA. With 4 bases removed from V and 2 bases from J, the gap between germline ends came to 8 bases.

The chain is built from TRBV2 and TRBJ2-5; 8 bases match TRBD1. This CDR3 is 15 amino acids long. J lost 1 base, V lost 10 bases, and 11 bases had no gene match. Per the germline V gene, CDR1 is SNHLY and CDR2 is FYNNEI. In DNA form, the CDR3 reads TGTGCCACCACCTTCACCCAGGGGGCCCAAGAGACCCAGTACTTC. Protein: CATTFTQGAQETQYF.

CDR3 in amino acids: CASSFRDRGAVGRSYNEQFF. CDR3 nucleotide sequence: TGTGCCAGCAGCTTTCGGGACAGGGGCGCTGTGGGAAGGTCCTACAATGAGCAGTTCTTC. The chain is built from TRBV7-8 and TRBJ2-1, with 10 bases lining up with TRBD1. After removal of 3 bases from V and 1 base from J, the junction contained 15 bases not matched to a gene. Germline V CDR1 and CDR2: SGHVS, FQNEAQ. The length of the CDR3 is 20 residues. The variable domain in full, completed from reference TRBV7-8 and TRBJ2-1, reads GAGVSQSPRYKVAKRGQDVALRCDPISGHVSLFWYQQALGQGPEFLTYFQNEAQLDKSGLPSDRFFAERPEGSVSTLKIQRTQQEDSAVYLCASSFRDRGAVGRSYNEQFFGPGTRLTVL.

The chain couples TRBV24-1 to TRBJ1-1; the match to TRBD1 covers 8 bases. The CDR3 contains 12 residues. J lost 9 bases, V lost 4 bases, and 3 bases had no gene match. Germline V gene data show CDR1 as KGHDR and CDR2 as SFDVKD. This CDR3 reads CATSDRTGKAFF. As DNA, the CDR3 is TGTGCCACCAGTGACCGGACAGGGAAAGCTTTCTTT.

The chain is built from TRBV3-1 (or the pseudogene TRBV3-2) and TRBJ2-1, with TRBD2 identical over 9 bases. The junction had 9 bases not matched to a gene; V was cut back by 0 bases and J by 15 bases. This CDR3 has 14 residues. In germline, CDR1 is LGHDT, CDR2 YNNKEL (reference sequence). CDR3 region: CASSQDSPAGGLFF. The CDR3 bases are TGTGCCAGCAGCCAAGATAGTCCAGCGGGAGGCTTGTTCTTC.

The chain has TRBV4-3 and TRBJ2-3, with 8 positions matching TRBD2. V lost 5 bases and J lost 0; bases outside the gene matches: 7. CDR3 size: 16 residues. Germline CDR1 reads LGHNA; CDR2 reads YSLEER. The DNA of the CDR3 is TGCGCCAGCAGCAAACGCGGGGGGTCTAGCACAGATACGCAGTATTTT. This gives the protein CASSKRGGSSTDTQYF.

V usage is TRBV21-1 and J usage is TRBJ1-5. TRBV21-1 is deemed a pseudogene. The CDR3 loop spans 16 amino acids. The CDR3 DNA is TGTGCCAGCACGAAGGGAGGGGAAATGAGCAATCAGCCCCAGCATTTT. Its protein product is CASTKGGEMSNQPQHF.

The chain carries TRBV25-1 and TRBJ2-7, with a possible D match to TRBD1 (5 bases). Trimming left V 1 base short and J 2 bases short, with 15 bases between. CDR1 and CDR2 from the germline V gene are MGHDK and SYGVNS. The CDR3 is made up of 16 amino acids. CDR3 sequence (DNA): TGTGCCAGCAGTGAATTCTGGGGCGTTCCAACCTACGAGCAGTACTTC. Translated: CASSEFWGVPTYEQYF.

This clone was recorded once. This chain links TRBV19 with TRBJ1-1, with D possibly TRBD1 on 5 matching bases. CDR3 size: 14 residues. V shed 6 bases and J shed 0 bases, with 11 bases lying between them. CDR1 is LNHDA and CDR2 is SQIVND in the germline V gene (reference sequence). CDR3 DNA sequence: TGTGCCAGTAGCGGGGGACGGTTGAACACTGAAGCTTTCTTT. Encoded protein: CASSGGRLNTEAFF.